Presented here are 5 T cell receptor beta chains from one specimen sequenced in a study of PD-L1 blockade in urothelial cancer. The data were produced by immunoSEQ multiplex PCR, yet TCRdb's version contains in-frame clones alone and is incomplete. In the table there are approximately 79,000 clones, approximately 90% of which are singletons. The source material was PBMCs, sampled around atezolizumab (anti-PD-L1) treatment. The source of these receptors is a woman aged 70 to 79 with urothelial cancer.

The V and J genes are TRBV6-5 and TRBJ1-1; TRBD1 might be the D (5 bases). The CDR3 extends over 13 amino acids. Trimming stripped 6 bases from V and 1 base from J, with 9 bases between. CDR1 is MNHEY, CDR2 SVGAGI, per germline. Here the CDR3 reads CASSGGTNTEAFF. The CDR3 DNA sequence: TGTGCCAGCAGCGGGGGGACGAACACTGAAGCTTTCTTT.

The chain combines TRBV6-1 with TRBJ1-3, with a tentative D call TRBD1 (5 bases). CDR1 and CDR2 from the germline V gene are MNHNS and SASEGT. Between the trimmed V and J ends, which lost 1 base and 4 bases, there was a span of 29 bases. The CDR3 sequence is 21 residues long. CDR3 sequence (DNA): TGTGCCAGCAGTGAAGACCGGGTCAGGGACTGGAAAGGATTTCTGGGAAACACCATATATTTT. This translates into CASSEDRVRDWKGFLGNTIYF.

The genes are TRBV5-6 and TRBJ2-7; 8 bases align to TRBD1. Germline CDR1 is SGHDT and CDR2 is YYEEEE. V trimming: 3 bases; J trimming: 9 bases; junction bases outside the gene matches: 8. This CDR3 is built from 13 residues. CDR3: CASSWQGAGGQYF. CDR3 DNA sequence: TGTGCCAGCAGCTGGCAGGGGGCTGGGGGGCAGTACTTC.

The chain links TRBV5-4 to TRBJ2-3, with 10 nucleotides matching TRBD2. This CDR3 comprises 16 residues. With V trimmed by 4 bases and J by 6 bases, 11 bases remained unmatched. CDR1 is SGHNT and CDR2 is YYREEE in the germline V gene (reference sequence). The CDR3 bases are TGTGCCAGCAGCATGGCCGGGGGACTAGCGAAGGATACGCAGTATTTT. It is translated as CASSMAGGLAKDTQYF.

This chain uses TRBV27 with TRBJ1-1; D not resolved. Trimming took 2 bases from V and 1 from J, leaving 5 bases between them. The CDR3 contains 13 residues. CDR1 is MNHEY, CDR2 SMNVEV, per germline (reference sequence). The CDR3 region has the DNA TGTGCCAGCAGTTTAGGAGCGAACACTGAAGCTTTCTTT. Residues: CASSLGANTEAFF.